The rows below give T cell receptor beta chains drawn from one sample of a study of OX40 agonist ivuxolimab in advanced cancers. This table comes from immunoSEQ multiplex PCR, and its TCRdb copy is limited to in-frame clones, with some not included. The sample lists approximately 89,000 clones, about 88% occurring once. The input for sequencing was CD4+ or CD8+ T cells sorted from blood, taken in a trial of the OX40 agonist ivuxolimab. Receptor source: an adult with an advanced solid tumor such as melanoma, head and neck, liver or kidney cancer. Both conserved end residues are part of each CDR3. D genes are given only for firm matches. The size field is filled for only some rows; it gives once, few, many or a size class.

clone_size d_call j_call v_call cdr3_nt cdr3_aa
NA NA TRBJ1-1 TRBV5-1 TGCGCCAGCAGCTTGGCGGAATGGATTAACACTGAAGCTTTCTTT CASSLAEWINTEAFF
NA TRBD2 TRBJ2-7 TRBV18 TGTGCCAGCTCACCACGGATCGGGGACTACTACGAGCAGTACTTC CASSPRIGDYYEQYF
NA NA TRBJ1-6 TRBV2 TGTGCCAGCAGTGGGACGTTAAAGGCCAATTCACCCCTCCACTTT CASSGTLKANSPLHF
NA NA TRBJ1-5 TRBV9 TGTGCCAGCAGCGTAGGAAACAATCAGCCCCAGCATTTT CASSVGNNQPQHF
NA TRBD1 TRBJ2-2 TRBV30 TGTGCCTGGACCAGGGGGCGGACCGGGGAGCTGTTTTTT CAWTRGRTGELFF
NA TRBD2 TRBJ2-5 TRBV23-1 TGCGCCAGCAGTCAATCGACAGAAGCGGGGGAGACCCAGTACTTC CASSQSTEAGETQYF
NA TRBD1 TRBJ1-4 TRBV30 TGTGCCTGGAACCGACAGGGGGCGACTAATGAAAAACTGTTTTTT CAWNRQGATNEKLFF
few NA TRBJ1-6 TRBV5-1 TGCGCCAGCAGCGACCGACAAAGCCCCAATTCACCCCTCCACTTT CASSDRQSPNSPLHF
NA TRBD1 TRBJ1-3 TRBV18 TGTGCCAGCTCACCTGGACAGGGACGAAACACCATATATTTT CASSPGQGRNTIYF
few TRBD1 TRBJ1-1 TRBV6-1 TGTGCCAGCGGGGACAGGGGGATCAACACTGAAGCTTTCTTT CASGDRGINTEAFF
once TRBD2 TRBJ2-1 TRBV7-2 TGTGCCAGCAGCCCAGCGGGGAGCGGAGCCTACAATGAGCAGTTCTTC CASSPAGSGAYNEQFF
NA TRBD2 TRBJ2-1 TRBV7-2 TGTGCCAGCAGCCCTGCTAGCGGGGGGGCTGGGATGCAGTTCTTC CASSPASGGAGMQFF
NA TRBD1 TRBJ1-1 TRBV14 TGTGCCAGCAGCCGACTCGGGACAGGGGTGGTGAGCACTGAAGCTTTCTTT CASSRLGTGVVSTEAFF
NA TRBD1 TRBJ2-3 TRBV7-2 TGTGCCAGCAGCTTGGGACAGGGGTTCACAGATACGCAGTATTTT CASSLGQGFTDTQYF
NA NA TRBJ2-1 TRBV2 TGTGCCAGCAGGCCCTGGGCGAGCTCCTACAATGAGCAGTTCTTC CASRPWASSYNEQFF
NA TRBD1 TRBJ1-1 TRBV5-1 TGCGCCAGCAGCTTGGCACAGGGGTTCACTGAAGCTTTCTTT CASSLAQGFTEAFF
NA TRBD1 TRBJ1-5 TRBV6-1 TGTGCCAGCCGAGGGTCAGGGGGCCCCCAGCCCCAGCATTTT CASRGSGGPQPQHF
NA TRBD1 TRBJ1-2 TRBV7-9 TGTGCCAGCATCACCGAAGGGGGCAGGGTCGGAAACTATGGCTACACCTTC CASITEGGRVGNYGYTF
NA NA TRBJ1-2 TRBV11-2 TGTGCCAGCAGCTTAGACAGAGGGGGAAGGGACGACTATGGCTACACCTTC CASSLDRGGRDDYGYTF
once NA TRBJ1-3 TRBV5-8 TGTGCCAGCACCGTAAGCTCTGGAAACACCATATATTTT CASTVSSGNTIYF
NA NA TRBJ2-7 TRBV18 TGTGCCAGCTCACCACCCCCGAGCTACGAGCAGTACTTC CASSPPPSYEQYF
NA TRBD1 TRBJ1-1 TRBV7-8 TGTGCCAGCAGCTCACAGGGGTACACTGAAGCTTTCTTT CASSSQGYTEAFF
NA TRBD1 TRBJ2-4 TRBV4-2 TGTGCCAGCAGCCAAGACGTGGTATCGACAGGGGTCAACATTCAGTACTTC CASSQDVVSTGVNIQYF
NA TRBD1 TRBJ1-2 TRBV2 TGTGCCAGCAGTGGTTACACAGGGGGCAGTGGCTACACCTTC CASSGYTGGSGYTF
NA NA TRBJ1-3 TRBV4-2 TGTGCCAGCAGCCAAGAATTCAGGTCCGGAAACACCATATATTTT CASSQEFRSGNTIYF
NA NA TRBJ2-2 TRBV11-3 TGTGCCAGCGGGCCCCACCCCGGGGAGCTGTTTTTT CASGPHPGELFF
once TRBD1 TRBJ2-7 TRBV5-1 TGCGCCAGCAGCCCGGACAGGGGGCACGAGCAGTACTTC CASSPDRGHEQYF
NA NA TRBJ2-3 TRBV7-2 TGTGCCAGCAGCAAATACACAGATACGCAGTATTTT CASSKYTDTQYF
NA TRBD2 TRBJ2-1 TRBV6-1 TGTGCCAGCAGAGAAAGCGGGGGGGCTTACAATGAGCAGTTCTTC CASRESGGAYNEQFF
NA TRBD1 TRBJ1-6 TRBV6-6 TGTGCCAGCAGACGACAGGGTCGGAATTCACCCCTCCACTTT CASRRQGRNSPLHF
NA TRBD1 TRBJ2-3 TRBV2 TGTGCCAGCAGAGACAGGGGAAATACGCAGTATTTT CASRDRGNTQYF
NA TRBD1 TRBJ1-3 TRBV18 TGTGCCAGCTCACCCGGACAGGGTACCTCTGGAAACACCATATATTTT CASSPGQGTSGNTIYF
NA NA TRBJ2-3 TRBV6-5 TGTGCCAGCAGTCCCACAGAAGATACGCAGTATTTT CASSPTEDTQYF
NA NA TRBJ1-6 TRBV11-2 TGTGCCAGCAGCTCAAGTTACGGGGGGAATTCACCCCTCCACTTT CASSSSYGGNSPLHF
NA NA TRBJ2-7 TRBV5-1 TGCGCCAGCAGTCCGGACGGGACAACCCAGAACTTC CASSPDGTTQNF